This is a list of T cell receptor beta chains from one sample in a study of blood T cell repertoires in COVID-19. Clones were sequenced by immunoSEQ multiplex PCR, and TCRdb holds only the in-frame ones, with some missing. There are roughly 160,000 clones in the sample; more than 70% occur only once, and approximately 18% lies in the top ten. Source material: peripheral blood. The receptors shown here come from a woman in her 70s who had recovered from COVID-19. CDR3s include the opening cysteine and the closing phenylalanine or tryptophan. D genes are given only for firm matches. Size tells how often a clone was seen (once, few, many) or the class of an expanded clone, and some rows leave it out.

v_call: TRBV18; clone_size: .; d_call: TRBD1; j_call: TRBJ2-4; cdr3_aa: CASSPRTGRENIQYF; cdr3_nt: TGTGCCAGCTCCCCAAGGACAGGGCGCGAAAACATTCAGTACTTC
v_call: TRBV18; clone_size: .; d_call: .; j_call: TRBJ1-2; cdr3_aa: CASSPSGERGYTF; cdr3_nt: TGTGCCAGCTCACCATCAGGGGAGAGGGGCTACACCTTC
v_call: TRBV5-8; clone_size: .; d_call: TRBD1; j_call: TRBJ1-5; cdr3_aa: CASSLDRGNQPQHF; cdr3_nt: TGTGCCAGCAGCCTCGACAGGGGCAATCAGCCCCAGCATTTT
v_call: TRBV5-6; clone_size: .; d_call: .; j_call: TRBJ1-2; cdr3_aa: CASSRGSYGYTF; cdr3_nt: TGTGCCAGCAGCAGGGGAAGCTATGGCTACACCTTC
v_call: TRBV7-9; clone_size: .; d_call: TRBD1; j_call: TRBJ1-1; cdr3_aa: CASSLGTGWDTEAFF; cdr3_nt: TGTGCCAGCAGCTTAGGGACAGGGTGGGACACTGAAGCTTTCTTT
v_call: TRBV27; clone_size: few; d_call: .; j_call: TRBJ1-2; cdr3_aa: CASSPSHGGYTF; cdr3_nt: TGTGCCAGCAGCCCTTCACATGGCGGCTACACCTTC
v_call: TRBV19; clone_size: .; d_call: TRBD2; j_call: TRBJ2-2; cdr3_aa: CASRSREFAGELFF; cdr3_nt: TGTGCCAGTCGATCGCGGGAGTTTGCCGGGGAGCTGTTTTTT
v_call: TRBV30; clone_size: .; d_call: TRBD1; j_call: TRBJ1-4; cdr3_aa: CAWSARTGRRVF; cdr3_nt: TGTGCCTGGAGTGCCCGGACAGGCAGGCGGGTTTTT
v_call: TRBV28; clone_size: once; d_call: TRBD2; j_call: TRBJ2-3; cdr3_aa: CASSGLAGTDTQYF; cdr3_nt: TGTGCCAGCAGTGGGCTAGCGGGCACAGATACGCAGTATTTT
v_call: TRBV4-2; clone_size: many; d_call: .; j_call: TRBJ1-2; cdr3_aa: CASSPQGSANYGYTF; cdr3_nt: TGTGCCAGCAGCCCACAGGGATCAGCTAACTATGGCTACACCTTC
v_call: TRBV5-6; clone_size: .; d_call: .; j_call: TRBJ1-2; cdr3_aa: CASSPPAGNYGYTF; cdr3_nt: TGTGCCAGCAGCCCTCCGGCAGGGAACTATGGCTACACCTTC
v_call: TRBV7-2; clone_size: .; d_call: TRBD1; j_call: TRBJ2-7; cdr3_aa: CASSSGQGVPYEQYF; cdr3_nt: TGTGCCAGCAGCTCCGGACAGGGAGTTCCCTACGAGCAGTACTTC
v_call: TRBV6-4; clone_size: once; d_call: .; j_call: TRBJ2-3; cdr3_aa: CASSRQNTDTQYF; cdr3_nt: TGTGCCAGCAGCCGACAGAACACAGATACGCAGTATTTT
v_call: TRBV27; clone_size: .; d_call: TRBD1; j_call: TRBJ1-5; cdr3_aa: CASSRGTGEQPQHF; cdr3_nt: TGTGCCAGCAGCCGCGGGACAGGGGAACAGCCCCAGCATTTT
v_call: TRBV5-4; clone_size: .; d_call: .; j_call: TRBJ2-5; cdr3_aa: CASSQDSHQETQYF; cdr3_nt: TGTGCCAGCAGCCAAGACAGCCACCAAGAGACCCAGTACTTC
v_call: TRBV6-5; clone_size: .; d_call: .; j_call: TRBJ1-6; cdr3_aa: CASPQRNNSPLHF; cdr3_nt: TGTGCCAGCCCACAGAGAAATAATTCACCCCTCCACTTT
v_call: TRBV7-6; clone_size: .; d_call: TRBD2; j_call: TRBJ2-7; cdr3_aa: CASSTGTSGSSYEQYF; cdr3_nt: TGTGCCAGCAGCACCGGGACTAGCGGGAGCTCCTACGAGCAGTACTTC
v_call: TRBV7-9; clone_size: few; d_call: TRBD1; j_call: TRBJ1-5; cdr3_aa: CASSRGTGGGQPQHF; cdr3_nt: TGTGCCAGCAGCCGAGGGACAGGGGGCGGGCAGCCCCAGCATTTT
v_call: TRBV28; clone_size: once; d_call: .; j_call: TRBJ1-2; cdr3_aa: CASRPRGTAPNYGYTF; cdr3_nt: TGTGCCAGCCGTCCGCGGGGGACCGCGCCTAACTATGGCTACACCTTC
v_call: TRBV28; clone_size: .; d_call: TRBD2; j_call: TRBJ2-1; cdr3_aa: CASTAGGFYNEQFF; cdr3_nt: TGTGCCAGCACCGCGGGGGGTTTTTACAATGAGCAGTTCTTC
v_call: TRBV5-4; clone_size: .; d_call: TRBD1; j_call: TRBJ1-6; cdr3_aa: CASRPGTGDSPLHF; cdr3_nt: TGTGCCAGCAGGCCCGGGACAGGGGATTCACCCCTCCACTTT
v_call: TRBV7-7; clone_size: .; d_call: .; j_call: TRBJ2-3; cdr3_aa: CASSLVETKKDTDTQYF; cdr3_nt: TGTGCTAGCAGCTTAGTCGAAACTAAGAAGGACACAGATACGCAGTATTTT
v_call: TRBV29-1; clone_size: once; d_call: .; j_call: TRBJ2-5; cdr3_aa: CSVASPSETQYF; cdr3_nt: TGCAGCGTTGCTAGCCCCAGTGAGACCCAGTACTTC
v_call: TRBV14; clone_size: .; d_call: .; j_call: TRBJ1-2; cdr3_aa: CASSQDRSSYGYTF; cdr3_nt: TGTGCCAGCAGCCAAGATCGGAGCAGCTATGGCTACACCTTC
v_call: TRBV12-5; clone_size: .; d_call: TRBD1; j_call: TRBJ1-5; cdr3_aa: CASGTGQGSYQPQHF; cdr3_nt: TGTGCTAGTGGGACGGGACAGGGAAGTTATCAGCCCCAGCATTTT
v_call: TRBV5-6; clone_size: .; d_call: TRBD1; j_call: TRBJ1-4; cdr3_aa: CASSRWDRVGAEKLFF; cdr3_nt: TGTGCCAGCAGCCGATGGGACAGGGTAGGGGCTGAAAAACTGTTTTTT
v_call: TRBV27; clone_size: once; d_call: .; j_call: TRBJ1-5; cdr3_aa: CASSHGGDDQPQHF; cdr3_nt: TGTGCCAGCAGTCATGGGGGGGACGATCAGCCCCAGCATTTT
v_call: TRBV2; clone_size: .; d_call: .; j_call: TRBJ2-2; cdr3_aa: CASRRQEDGELFF; cdr3_nt: TGTGCCAGCAGGCGACAGGAGGACGGGGAGCTGTTTTTT
v_call: TRBV18; clone_size: .; d_call: TRBD1; j_call: TRBJ1-5; cdr3_aa: CASSPGQGLWPQHF; cdr3_nt: TGTGCCAGCTCACCGGGACAGGGCCTCTGGCCCCAGCATTTT
v_call: TRBV18; clone_size: .; d_call: TRBD1; j_call: TRBJ2-3; cdr3_aa: CASSPPWDRTPGTQYF; cdr3_nt: TGTGCCAGCTCACCACCGTGGGACAGAACCCCGGGGACGCAGTATTTT
v_call: TRBV5-4; clone_size: .; d_call: TRBD2; j_call: TRBJ2-7; cdr3_aa: CASSLGGSGATYEQYF; cdr3_nt: TGTGCCAGCAGCTTGGGGGGTAGCGGGGCGACCTACGAGCAGTACTTC
v_call: TRBV28; clone_size: once; d_call: TRBD1; j_call: TRBJ1-6; cdr3_aa: CATARGQGAIAGSPLHF; cdr3_nt: TGTGCCACCGCTAGGGGGCAGGGCGCCATCGCGGGGTCACCCCTCCACTTT